The 28 T cell receptor beta chains below all came from one sample that was sequenced in a study of early T cells in non-severe SARS-CoV-2 infection. TCRdb processed the 5' RACE reads anew with MiXCR; each CDR3 protein has one entry. The sample yields approximately 77,000 distinct CDR3 sequences, roughly 4.7% seen once. The material sequenced was whole blood, taken at baseline. Receptors originate from an adult who was a healthcare worker with PCR-confirmed SARS-CoV-2 infection or an uninfected control (not recorded which).

As for this clonotype: This may come from a read error, since a much larger clone is one base off. The J gene is TRBJ2-7, the V gene TRBV6-5; 8 bases agree with TRBD1. V shed 0 bases, J shed 6 bases, and the junction held 10 bases outside the gene matches. Germline V gives CDR1 MNHEY, CDR2 SVGAGI. CDR3 length: 16 residues. This CDR3 reads CASSYSEGQAVVEQYF. The CDR3 DNA reads TGTGCCAGCAGTTACTCCGAGGGACAGGCTGTCGTCGAGCAGTACTTC.

This clonotype has a count of ten or more. The chain has TRBV11-2 and TRBJ2-7; D remains ambiguous. The V end lost 0 bases, the J end lost 10 bases, and 7 bases lay between the germline ends. Germline CDR1 is SGHAT and CDR2 is FQNNGV. The CDR3 is 11 residues long. CDR3 residues: CASSLDGPQYF. CDR3 sequence (DNA): TGTGCCAGCAGCTTAGACGGGCCACAGTACTTC.

V gene TRBV25-1 combines with J gene TRBJ2-1, with TRBD1 as a possible D gene (6 bases). The CDR3 covers 15 residues. Germline values: CDR1 MGHDK, CDR2 SYGVNS. V lost 3 bases to trimming and J lost 8 bases, with 17 bases between them. The DNA for the CDR3 is TGTGCCAGCAGTGAGAACGAATGGGACATCGATGAGCAGTTCTTC. Protein: CASSENEWDIDEQFF.

This clonotype showed up many times. This chain joins TRBV20-1 and TRBJ1-2; TRBD1 is a possible D gene (6 bases). Germline values: CDR1 DFQATT, CDR2 SNEGSKA (reference sequence). V was clipped by 3 bases and J by 3 bases, with 11 bases between them. This CDR3 is built from 13 residues. The CDR3 sequence is CSASTGGDYGYTF. The DNA for the CDR3 is TGCAGTGCTAGTACGGGGGGCGACTATGGCTACACCTTC.

The chain carries TRBV9 and TRBJ2-1; tentatively, D is TRBD1 (6 bases). V dropped 4 bases and J dropped 0 bases, with 11 bases sitting between them. Germline CDR1 SGDLS, CDR2 YYNGEE. This CDR3 spans 15 amino acids. The CDR3 spells CASSRGQNSYNEQFF. CDR3 bases: TGTGCCAGCAGCCGCGGACAGAACTCCTACAATGAGCAGTTCTTC.

The table lists this clonotype with many counts. V is TRBV5-5 and J is TRBJ2-5; D call uncertain. The V gene's germline CDR1 is SGHKS and CDR2 YYEKEE (reference sequence). The V end was cut by 5 bases, the J end by 4 bases, with 9 bases between. The CDR3 extends over 12 amino acids. The CDR3 nucleotides read TGTGCCAGCAGTAGGTTAGGAGAGACCCAGTACTTC. Translated: CASSRLGETQYF.

This clonotype was counted at least ten times. The chain is built from TRBV11-3 and TRBJ2-5; D ambiguous. The CDR3 contains 13 residues. Germline V lookup: CDR1 SGHNT, CDR2 YENEEA. The ends were cut back, 4 bases at V and 4 bases at J, with 10 bases in the middle. CDR3 nucleotides: TGTGCCAGCAGCTCCAGCGACGGAGAGACCCAGTACTTC. Protein sequence: CASSSSDGETQYF.

This clonotype has ten or more counts. The J gene is TRBJ2-7, the V gene TRBV25-1; a possible D gene is TRBD1 (5 bases). The V gene lost 5 bases and the J gene lost 5 bases, with 10 bases spanning the gap. CDR3 length: 12 residues. Per germline, CDR1 MGHDK and CDR2 SYGVNS. The CDR3 nucleotides are TGTGCCAGCAGTCCTAACAGGCACGAGCAGTACTTC. Translating gives CASSPNRHEQYF.

This clonotype was detected only a few times. J is TRBJ2-1 and V is TRBV5-1, with TRBD2 identical over 7 bases. Germline lookup yields CDR1 SGHRS and CDR2 YFSETQ. This CDR3 is 13 amino acids long. V shed 0 bases and J 15 bases; nucleotides not matched to a gene: 9. The CDR3 reads CASSLAVREHPFF. In nucleotides, the CDR3 is TGCGCCAGCAGCTTGGCCGTGCGGGAGCATCCGTTCTTC.

This clonotype occurred many times. The chain combines TRBV7-2 with TRBJ2-5; no firm D call. Trimming left V 4 bases short and J 5 bases short, with 11 bases between. This CDR3 region has 13 residues. The germline gives CDR1 SGHTA, CDR2 FQGNSA. CDR3 nucleotides: TGTGCCAGCAGCTCCGGGTCTTTCGAGACCCAGTACTTC. This gives the protein CASSSGSFETQYF.

V gene TRBV7-9 combines with J gene TRBJ2-1; D remains ambiguous. V was shortened by 6 bases and J by 3 bases, with 15 bases between the two germline ends. Germline loops: CDR1 SEHNR, CDR2 FQNEAQ (reference sequence). The length of the CDR3 is 15 residues. The CDR3 loop is CASSPSLRGYNEQFF. The CDR3 nucleotides read TGTGCCAGCAGTCCCTCCCTCCGAGGCTACAATGAGCAGTTCTTC.

This clonotype came up many times. V is TRBV18 and J is TRBJ2-5, with a weak D call TRBD1 (5 bases). The V end was cut by 1 base, the J end by 5 bases, with 11 bases between. The V gene's germline CDR1 is KGHSH and CDR2 LQKENI. This CDR3 has 14 amino acids. For the CDR3, the DNA is TGTGCCAGCTCACCACGGCAGGGAATGGAGACCCAGTACTTC. It codes for CASSPRQGMETQYF.

This clonotype was picked up many times. The chain uses TRBV15 and TRBJ2-4; D is unresolved. The V end was cut by 1 base, the J end by 5 bases, with 12 bases between. The length of the CDR3 is 15 residues. Germline CDR1 and CDR2: LNHNV and YYDKDF (reference sequence). The CDR3 bases are TGTGCCACCAGCAGAGTAACATATGGCGAAAACATTCAGTACTTC. This translates into CATSRVTYGENIQYF.

At least ten counts were recorded for this clonotype. The V and J genes are TRBV7-9 and TRBJ2-1; D may be TRBD2 (6 bases). V dropped 5 bases and J dropped 8 bases, with 13 bases sitting between them. CDR3 length: 13 residues. From germline, CDR1 is SEHNR and CDR2 FQNEAQ (reference sequence). The CDR3 loop reads CASSRRTTYEQFF. As DNA, the CDR3 is TGTGCCAGCAGCCGGCGGACTACCTATGAGCAGTTCTTC.

This clonotype showed up many times. This chain joins TRBV18 and TRBJ2-3, with 9 positions matching TRBD1. CDR1 KGHSH and CDR2 LQKENI come from the germline V gene. The CDR3 contains 15 residues. After removal of 6 bases from V and 3 bases from J, the junction contained 7 bases not matched to a gene. The chain's CDR3 is CASSPWTGVTDTQYF. The CDR3 DNA follows: TGTGCCAGCTCGCCCTGGACAGGGGTGACAGATACGCAGTATTTT.

In its sample, this clonotype was seen many times. The junction differs from germline at one of its ends, possibly a read error. The chain links TRBV7-9 to TRBJ1-1; 11 nucleotides align to TRBD1. CDR3 length equals 16 residues. Germline V gene data show CDR1 as SEHNR and CDR2 as FQNEAQ (reference sequence). DNA of the CDR3: TGTGCCAGCAGACACCTGAAAGGACAGGGGGCCACTGAAGCCTTCTTT. This encodes CASRHLKGQGATEAFF.

The sample holds a few counts of this clonotype. The V call is TRBV28, the J call TRBJ2-1, with 7 bases identical to TRBD2. V shed 7 bases, J shed 0 bases, and the junction held 6 bases outside the gene matches. Germline values: CDR1 MDHEN, CDR2 SYDVKM. The CDR3 runs to 15 residues. The CDR3, as DNA: TGTGCCAGCACCCTCGGCGGGAGCTCCTACAATGAGCAGTTCTTC. The encoded protein is CASTLGGSSYNEQFF. The full variable domain, rest sourced from reference TRBV28 and TRBJ2-1, is DVKVTQSSRYLVKRTGEKVFLECVQDMDHENMFWYRQDPGLGLRLIYFSYDVKMKEKGDIPEGYSVSREKKERFSLILESASTNQTSMYLCASTLGGSSYNEQFFGPGTRLTVL.

This chain uses TRBV7-2 with TRBJ2-3; weak D call: TRBD2 (5 bases). From germline, CDR1 is SGHTA and CDR2 FQGNSA. There are 15 residues in the CDR3. V gave up 5 bases and J gave up 0 bases, with 12 bases separating them. CDR3 in amino acids: CASSKVASSTDTQYF. CDR3 coding DNA: TGTGCCAGCAGCAAAGTAGCGTCTAGCACAGATACGCAGTATTTT.

This clonotype has at least ten counts. The chain recombines TRBV28 with TRBJ2-7; D is undetermined. This CDR3 spans 12 amino acids. Germline lookup yields CDR1 MDHEN and CDR2 SYDVKM. The germline V and J ends were trimmed by 5 bases and 2 bases, with 7 bases remaining between them. DNA for the CDR3: TGTGCCAGCAGTAGCAGTACCTACGAGCAGTACTTC. This encodes CASSSSTYEQYF.

This clonotype was found many times. The rearrangement links TRBV20-1 to TRBJ2-4, with no clear D. Trimming pared 0 bases from V and 7 bases from J, leaving 16 bases between. This CDR3 has 15 amino acids. Per germline, CDR1 DFQATT and CDR2 SNEGSKA (reference sequence). Here the CDR3 DNA reads TGCAGTGCTAGAGATTGGGCCAGTCCGGAGAACATTCAGTACTTC. This encodes CSARDWASPENIQYF.

V usage is TRBV20-1 and J usage is TRBJ1-6, with D possibly TRBD1 on 5 matching bases. The CDR3 sequence is 13 residues long. Germline CDR1 is DFQATT and CDR2 is SNEGSKA (reference sequence). V lost 4 bases and J lost 8, with 12 bases in between. Here the CDR3 DNA reads TGCAGTGCTACCGGTGAGGGGCATTCACCCCTCCACTTT. Its protein product is CSATGEGHSPLHF.

This clonotype occurred many times. V and J are TRBV11-2 and TRBJ2-2; possibly TRBD2 for D (5 bases). The V end lost 5 bases, the J end lost 0 bases, and 10 bases lay between the germline ends. The CDR3 sequence is 15 residues long. Germline assignment: CDR1 SGHAT and CDR2 FQNNGV. Here the CDR3 DNA reads TGTGCCAGCAGCCTGAGCGGTACGAACACCGGGGAGCTGTTTTTT. Translating it yields CASSLSGTNTGELFF. The full variable domain, with the rest looked up from reference TRBV11-2 and TRBJ2-2, is EAGVAQSPRYKIIEKRQSVAFWCNPISGHATLYWYQQILGQGPKLLIQFQNNGVVDDSQLPKDRFSAERLKGVDSTLKIQPAKLEDSAVYLCASSLSGTNTGELFFGEGSRLTVL.

In its sample, this clonotype was seen many times. The chain has TRBV28 and TRBJ2-3, with TRBD2 matching 14 bases. The CDR3 runs to 15 residues. CDR1 is MDHEN, CDR2 SYDVKM, per germline. Trimming removed 5 bases from V and 6 bases from J; junction bases left unmatched: 4. CDR3 DNA sequence: TGTGCCAGCAGTCGACTAGCGGGAGGGCCGGATACGCAGTATTTT. Translation: CASSRLAGGPDTQYF.

There are many counts of this clonotype. The chain combines TRBV13 with TRBJ1-1; D is perhaps TRBD1 (5 bases). Looked up from germline, CDR1 is PRHDT and CDR2 is FYEKMQ (reference sequence). With 3 bases removed from V and 6 bases from J, the gap between germline ends came to 17 bases. This CDR3 contains 15 residues. CDR3 bases: TGTGCCAGCAGCTTGGGGGATAAGGTTGGCGCTGAAGCTTTCTTT. Residues: CASSLGDKVGAEAFF. Filled out from reference TRBV13 and TRBJ1-1, the complete variable domain reads AAGVIQSPRHLIKEKRETATLKCYPIPRHDTVYWYQQGPGQDPQFLISFYEKMQSDKGSIPDRFSAQQFSDYHSELNMSSLELGDSALYFCASSLGDKVGAEAFFGQGTRLTVV.

The rearrangement joins TRBV27 to TRBJ2-7, with 7 positions matching TRBD2. The CDR3 has 14 amino acids. Germline assignment: CDR1 MNHEY and CDR2 SMNVEV (reference sequence). V shed 9 bases, J shed 3 bases, and the junction held 11 bases outside the gene matches. The CDR3 DNA reads TGTGCCAGTACCCTAGGACTAGGGAACTACGAGCAGTACTTC. Translating it yields CASTLGLGNYEQYF.

In its sample, this clonotype was seen a few times. The chain links TRBV28 to TRBJ1-6; 7 bases line up with TRBD1. CDR1 is MDHEN, CDR2 SYDVKM, per germline. This CDR3 comprises 15 residues. The junction had 11 bases not matched to a gene; V was cut back by 6 bases and J by 9 bases. The CDR3 reads CASRPPQGVGSPLHF. CDR3 nucleotides: TGTGCCAGCAGGCCTCCGCAGGGGGTCGGTTCACCCCTCCACTTT.

In this sample, this clonotype turned up many times. The chain couples TRBV6-5 to TRBJ1-1, with TRBD1 matching 7 bases. Germline lookup yields CDR1 MNHEY and CDR2 SVGAGI. CDR3 size: 14 residues. Losses at the gene ends were 5 bases for V and 5 bases for J; bases not matched to a gene: 8. The CDR3 DNA reads as TGTGCCAGCAGTGAACAGGGGAGGGGAACTGAAGCTTTCTTT. Translated, it gives CASSEQGRGTEAFF.

The V and J genes are TRBV2 and TRBJ1-4; D ambiguous. The germline CDR1 and CDR2 sequences are SNHLY and FYNNEI. This CDR3 contains 16 residues. Between the trimmed V and J ends, which lost 2 bases and 0 bases, there was a span of 10 bases. This chain's CDR3 is CASSELQSATNEKLFF. CDR3 nucleotides: TGTGCCAGCAGTGAATTACAGTCTGCAACTAATGAAAAACTGTTTTTT.